This T cell receptor (beta chain) emerged from a study of blood T cells in healthy people across ages. Study-wide background: Template switching captured about one barcoded beta molecule per two T cells.

A second PCR of 7 to 11 cycles used a sample-barcoded 5' primer and a J-beta primer mix. Individual samples furnished no less than 2.5 million CDR3-containing paired-end reads apiece. TCRdb called the 5' RACE reads again in MiXCR, with one record for every CDR3 protein. Altogether fewer than 2,000,000 distinct CDR3 sequences are present, about two fifths being singletons, with the ten largest covering roughly 24%. CDR1 is SEHNR and CDR2 is FQNEAQ in the germline V gene (reference sequence). Trimming cost V 3 bases and J 5 bases, with 19 bases left between them. The CDR3 spans 16 residues. The receptor's source is a human donor in good health. The chain has TRBV7-9 and TRBJ2-5; D might be TRBD1 or TRBD2, each matching 5 bases. The sample consisted of blood. The CDR3 bases are TGTGCCAGCAGCTTCCGTGAGGGGCCGGCGCACGAGACCCAGTACTTC. It specifies CASSFREGPAHETQYF.